Sequencing of this T cell receptor (beta chain) was carried out in a study of esophageal squamous cell carcinoma under preoperative chemotherapy. Study-wide context: TCR repertoires were profiled from both peripheral blood T cells and tumor-infiltrating lymphocytes. Broader study findings: Peripheral T cells migrating into the tumor appeared to partly supply post-treatment tumor-infiltrating lymphocytes. After paclitaxel-nedaplatin, abundant clones were more likely to contract than amplify.

A note on this clonotype: Its antigen is not known. One junction end disagrees with the germline gene, perhaps due to a read error.

Time point indicated: before preoperative PTX-NDP chemotherapy. TCRdb re-analysed the PCR reads in MiXCR, keeping a single row per CDR3 protein. The profile shows about 15,000 distinct CDR3 sequences, less than 65% of them singletons. The CDR3 consists of 15 residues. Germline V CDR1 and CDR2: MNHNS, SASEGT. This specimen was collected from a patient given preoperative chemotherapy. This rearrangement joins TRBV6-1 to TRBJ2-3, with 10 bases aligning to TRBD1. This receptor was identified in a human donor with esophageal squamous cell carcinoma. The donor label of this sample is uncertain. CDR3 in amino acids: CASRTGQGGTDTLYF. The CDR3 DNA is TGTGCCAGCAGAACCGGACAGGGGGGCACCGATACGCTGTATTTT.